These 13 T cell receptor beta chains originate from one sample sequenced in a study of T cells after yellow fever vaccination (dated by TCRdb to about 2019). Taken with the paper, the label for treatment or condition translates to: live attenuated yellow fever vaccine strain. The library came from 5' RACE. The data were produced on an Illumina NovaSeq 6000. The public reads were run again by TCRdb, first through fastp at Q25 and then through MiXCR, and only productive beta chains were kept. A single entry per CDR3 protein holds the most common genes and DNA from its merged rows. A total of hundreds of thousands of distinct CDR3 sequences appear in this sample, about 19% of them only once. Over 15% of the sample rests with the top ten. The source was PBMCs, collected before the yellow fever booster vaccination. The source is a man between 18 and 29 years old who received the YFV17D yellow fever vaccine.

The rearrangement joins TRBV5-4 to TRBJ1-4, with D possibly matching TRBD1 (5 bases). The CDR3 runs to 13 residues. Germline CDR1 and CDR2: SGHNT and YYREEE (reference sequence). Trimming took 7 bases from V and 0 from J, leaving 7 bases between them. The CDR3, as DNA: TGTGCCAGCGGGGACGCAACTAATGAAAAACTGTTTTTT. Protein sequence: CASGDATNEKLFF.

This clonotype turned up a few times. For the CDR3, the DNA is TGCGCCAGCAGCCCCAGGGGGCACAGCACAGATACGCAGTATTTT. Its translation is CASSPRGHSTDTQYF. The chain combines TRBV4-3 with TRBJ2-3; 8 bases map to TRBD1. CDR1 LGHNA and CDR2 YSLEER come from the germline V gene. V shed 4 bases and J 0 bases; nucleotides not matched to a gene: 3. The CDR3 has 15 residues.

V usage is TRBV2 and J usage is TRBJ2-1; 7 nucleotides agree with TRBD1. After removal of 3 bases from V and 8 bases from J, the junction contained 7 bases not matched to a gene. Germline values: CDR1 SNHLY, CDR2 FYNNEI. The CDR3 consists of 14 residues. The CDR3 DNA follows: TGTGCCAGCAGTGACGACAGGGTCGAACATGAGCAGTTCTTC. Translation gives CASSDDRVEHEQFF.

V gene TRBV12-2 combines with J gene TRBJ2-1; the table's D gene call, TRBD1, was not cross checked with the DNA. TRBV12-2 is designated a pseudogene. The CDR3 spans 16 residues. CDR3: CASRSRTDPIDNEQFF. For the CDR3, the DNA is TGTGCAAGTCGCTCAAGGACAGACCCTATTGACAATGAGCAGTTCTTC.

This clonotype has just a few counts. J is TRBJ2-3 and V is TRBV12-3 or TRBV12-4; possibly TRBD1 for D (8 bases). The CDR3 is made up of 14 amino acids. With 7 bases removed from V and 5 bases from J, the gap between germline ends came to 16 bases. Written as DNA, the CDR3 is TGTGCCAGCACCCCGACAGGGGAGGGAGATACGCAGTATTTT. This translates into CASTPTGEGDTQYF.

This chain links TRBV7-8 with TRBJ2-2, with 13 bases fitting TRBD2. V was clipped by 3 bases and J by 0 bases; unmatched bases: 4. This CDR3 has 18 residues. CDR1 SGHVS and CDR2 FQNEAQ come from the germline V gene. The CDR3 region is CASSFRLAGGPNTGELFF. The DNA of the CDR3 is TGTGCCAGCAGCTTCCGACTAGCGGGGGGACCGAACACCGGGGAGCTGTTTTTT.

This chain uses TRBV6-1 with TRBJ1-1; maybe TRBD1 (5 bases). The germline V gene encodes CDR1 MNHNS and CDR2 SASEGT. The CDR3 sequence is 13 residues long. Trimming removed 5 bases from V and 4 bases from J, with 11 bases in between. The CDR3 loop reads CASSRGNPTEAFF. The CDR3 region has the DNA TGTGCCAGCAGTCGGGGCAACCCCACTGAAGCTTTCTTT.

This clonotype was observed at least ten times. The chain carries TRBV5-1 and TRBJ2-1, with a weak D call TRBD2 (5 bases). Per germline, CDR1 SGHRS and CDR2 YFSETQ. CDR3 length: 13 residues. Trimming left V 0 bases short and J 9 bases short, with 10 bases between. CDR3 region: CASSLVWEREQFF. As DNA, the CDR3 is TGCGCCAGCAGCTTGGTGTGGGAGCGTGAGCAGTTCTTC.

This clonotype was detected only a few times. The J gene is TRBJ1-6, the V gene TRBV7-9; no clear D. V was pared by 2 bases and J by 7 bases, with 12 bases between. Germline V CDR1 and CDR2: SEHNR, FQNEAQ (reference sequence). The CDR3 contains 15 residues. Here the CDR3 reads CASSLMAPENSPLHF. CDR3 nucleotide sequence: TGTGCCAGCAGCTTAATGGCACCGGAGAATTCACCCCTCCACTTT.

This clonotype was recorded many times. CDR3 DNA: TGTGCCAGCAGCTTATGGAGAGAGGGCTACACCTTC. Translated: CASSLWREGYTF. The chain is built from TRBV11-1 and TRBJ1-2; D gene ambiguous. Germline assignment: CDR1 SGHAT and CDR2 FQDESV (reference sequence). This CDR3 is built from 12 residues. Trimming removed 2 bases at V and 8 bases at J, with 9 bases between.

This clonotype was detected only a few times. This rearrangement joins TRBV6-6 to TRBJ1-2; no clear D gene. In germline, CDR1 is MNHNY, CDR2 SVGAGI (reference sequence). V dropped 0 bases and J dropped 12 bases, with 8 bases sitting between them. This CDR3 comprises 11 residues. The CDR3: CASSYSRVDTF. The CDR3, as DNA: TGTGCCAGCAGTTACTCGAGGGTAGACACCTTC.

This clonotype was observed a few times. The genes are TRBV12-3 or TRBV12-4 and TRBJ2-2, with TRBD2 matching 12 bases. With V trimmed by 6 bases and J by 0 bases, 11 bases remained unmatched. CDR3 size: 19 residues. CDR3: CASSPSRSSGGANTGELFF. DNA for the CDR3: TGTGCCAGCAGCCCCAGCCGTTCTAGCGGGGGGGCGAACACCGGGGAGCTGTTTTTT.

This clonotype was seen only a few times. This sequence joins TRBV4-1 and TRBJ2-3; D unresolved. Trimming stripped 3 bases from V and 10 bases from J, with 14 bases between. There are 13 residues in the CDR3. Per the germline V gene, CDR1 is MGHRA and CDR2 is YSYEKL. CDR3 nucleotide sequence: TGCGCCAGCAGCCAGATGGCACCCCACCCGCAGTATTTT. Protein sequence: CASSQMAPHPQYF.